The clone carrying this T cell receptor beta chain was detected only once. The entry originates in a study of blood T cell repertoires in COVID-19. TCRdb's table, derived via immunoSEQ multiplex PCR, lists solely in-frame clones and lacks some. Among fewer than 70,000 clones listed, approximately 88% were seen once. CDR3 length: 15 amino acids. Germline V gene lookup returns CDR1 SGHTA and CDR2 FQGNSA. The V and J ends lost 3 bases and 9 bases, in that order; junction bases with no gene match: 5. The sequenced sample consisted of peripheral blood. The chain has TRBV7-2 and TRBJ2-1; 13 bases map to TRBD2. This clonotype was sampled from a human donor in a cohort sampled during active COVID-19. As DNA, the CDR3 is TGTGCCAGCAGCTTCGGACTAGCGGGAGCATTTGAGCAGTTCTTC. Amino acids: CASSFGLAGAFEQFF.